Listed below are T cell receptor beta chains from one sample, sequenced in a study of blood T cell repertoires in COVID-19. The data were produced by immunoSEQ multiplex PCR, yet TCRdb's version contains in-frame clones alone and is incomplete. This sample has fewer than 500,000 clones, with around 87% found just once. What was sequenced was PBMCs or T cells enriched from blood (not recorded which). The source of these receptors is a man aged 25-45 years who had recovered from COVID-19. CDR3s include the opening cysteine and the closing phenylalanine or tryptophan. The D gene is left open where the match is weak. A clone size is listed for some rows: how often the clone was seen (once, few, many), or a class if it is expanded.

j_call,d_call,clone_size,v_call,cdr3_nt,cdr3_aa
TRBJ2-2,TRBD2,once,TRBV11-2,TGTGCCAGCAGCCCACAGGCTAGCGGGAAAATCACCGGGGAGCTGTTTTTT,CASSPQASGKITGELFF
TRBJ2-1,TRBD2,.,TRBV5-1,TGCGCCAGCAATCGCGGGAGGGCCTACAATGAGCAGTTCTTC,CASNRGRAYNEQFF
TRBJ2-2,.,.,TRBV7-9,TGTGCCAGCAGCTTAGGACAGGACTCCACCGGGGAGCTGTTTTTT,CASSLGQDSTGELFF
TRBJ1-2,TRBD1,.,TRBV18,TGTGCCAGCTCACAGGACAGGGTTGCCCACTATGGCTACACCTTC,CASSQDRVAHYGYTF
TRBJ1-1,.,.,TRBV5-1,TGCGCCAGCAGCTTAGTAGGCGGGCCCATGAACACTGAAGCTTTCTTT,CASSLVGGPMNTEAFF
TRBJ1-2,TRBD1,.,TRBV24-1,TGTGCCACCAGTGACCAGACAGGGAGCAAGAGCTATGGCTACACCTTC,CATSDQTGSKSYGYTF
TRBJ2-3,TRBD2,.,TRBV11-2,TGTGCCAGCAGCACCGGGACTACCTTTGGCCCAGATACGCAGTATTTT,CASSTGTTFGPDTQYF
TRBJ2-2,TRBD2,.,TRBV4-1,TGCGCCAGCAGCCAGAACCTAGCCGGGAGGGCCGGTACCGGGGAGCTGTTTTTT,CASSQNLAGRAGTGELFF
TRBJ2-7,TRBD2,.,TRBV7-8,TGTGCCAGCAGCGCTAAGACTAGCCTCCAAGCCTACGAGCAGTACTTC,CASSAKTSLQAYEQYF
TRBJ2-1,TRBD1,few,TRBV7-8,TGTGCCAGCAGCCCCTCCGCGACAGGGAAGGGACACAATGAGCAGTTCTTC,CASSPSATGKGHNEQFF
TRBJ2-1,.,.,TRBV5-1,TGCGCCAGCAGTCGTTCCACCAGCTCCTACAATGAGCAGTTCTTC,CASSRSTSSYNEQFF
TRBJ1-3,.,.,TRBV12-3/TRBV12-4,TGTGCCAGCAGTTTATTTGTAGACACCATATATTTT,CASSLFVDTIYF
TRBJ2-7,.,.,TRBV3-1/TRBV3-2,TGTGCCAGCAGCGATGGGACACCCTATAACTACGAGCAGTACTTC,CASSDGTPYNYEQYF
TRBJ2-1,.,once,TRBV24-1,TGTGCCACCAGTGATTTTTTCGATGAGCAGTTCTTC,CATSDFFDEQFF
TRBJ2-2,.,.,TRBV5-1,TGCGCCAGCAGCTTGGGGGGCAGGGACACCGGGGAGCTGTTTTTT,CASSLGGRDTGELFF
TRBJ1-2,TRBD1,.,TRBV6-1,TGTGCCAGCAGTGAACTTCGAACGGGACAGGGGGACGGCTACACCTTC,CASSELRTGQGDGYTF
TRBJ2-3,.,.,TRBV6-5,TGTGCCAGCAGTCCAGGGGGGCCAGATACGCAGTATTTT,CASSPGGPDTQYF
TRBJ1-4,.,.,TRBV28,TGTGCCAGCACATCCGAGGAAGCAACTAATGAAAAACTGTTTTTT,CASTSEEATNEKLFF
TRBJ2-1,TRBD1,.,TRBV7-2,TGTGCCAGCAGCCCTCAAGGGACAGGGGCCTACAATGAGCAGTTCTTC,CASSPQGTGAYNEQFF
TRBJ2-1,TRBD2,.,TRBV13,TGTGCCAGCAGATGGGGGACTAGCGGGAGTCATGAGCAGTTCTTC,CASRWGTSGSHEQFF
TRBJ1-2,.,.,TRBV19,TGTGCCAGTAGTAGGACAGACACCTATGGCTACACCTTC,CASSRTDTYGYTF
TRBJ1-6,.,.,TRBV5-1,TGCGCCAGCAGCATCGGACAGCTAGATCCCTTATCACCCCTCCACTTT,CASSIGQLDPLSPLHF
TRBJ1-2,TRBD1,.,TRBV5-1,TGCGCCAGCAGCTTAGGGACAGAAGTTAACTATGGCTACACCTTC,CASSLGTEVNYGYTF
TRBJ2-7,TRBD2,.,TRBV6-1,TGTGCCAGCAGTGAAGCGCGGGGGTGGGGCGAGCAGTACTTC,CASSEARGWGEQYF